Below, one TCR beta chain is given with its context. Its antigen is not known. The CDR3 is 15 amino acids. Germline CDR1 reads MNHNS; CDR2 reads SASEGT. Trimming at V came to 5 bases and at J to 0 bases, leaving 5 bases not matched to a gene. This record belongs to a study of response to subunit inactivated influenza vaccine. Overall study results and limits: Seasonal influenza vaccination, on each occasion, was suggested by the authors to recruit few new T cells.

TCRdb independently ran MiXCR on the RT-PCR reads; one entry per CDR3 protein. The sample contains under 800,000 distinct CDR3 sequences, approximately 15% of which appear only once. This chain links TRBV6-1 with TRBJ1-2, with 8 nucleotides matching TRBD1. Sequencing was performed on PBMCs from blood, taken around two weeks before vaccination. This clonotype was sampled from a man over 45 who received an inactivated influenza vaccine. CDR3 amino acids: CASSRGQGPNYGYTF. The CDR3 nucleotides are TGTGCCAGCAGTCGCGGACAGGGACCTAACTATGGCTACACCTTC.